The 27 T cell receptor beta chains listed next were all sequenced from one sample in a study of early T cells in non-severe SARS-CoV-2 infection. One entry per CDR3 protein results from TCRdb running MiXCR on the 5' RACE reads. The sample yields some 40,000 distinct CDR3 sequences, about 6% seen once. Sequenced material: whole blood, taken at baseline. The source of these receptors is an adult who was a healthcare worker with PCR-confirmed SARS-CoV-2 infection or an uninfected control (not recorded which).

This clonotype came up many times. Here the CDR3 reads CASSAASNYGYTF. The DNA for the CDR3 is TGTGCCAGCAGCGCCGCTAGTAACTATGGCTACACCTTC. This chain connects TRBV9 to TRBJ1-2; no definite D call. Germline V lookup: CDR1 SGDLS, CDR2 YYNGEE. CDR3 length: 13 amino acids. Trimming cost V 3 bases and J 1 base, with 7 bases left between them.

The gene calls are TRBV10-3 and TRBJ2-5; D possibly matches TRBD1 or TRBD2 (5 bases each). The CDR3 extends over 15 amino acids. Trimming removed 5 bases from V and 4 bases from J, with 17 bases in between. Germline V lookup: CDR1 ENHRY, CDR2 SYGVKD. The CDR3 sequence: CAISPTGRDGETQYF. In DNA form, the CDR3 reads TGTGCCATCAGTCCTACGGGACGCGACGGAGAGACCCAGTACTTC.

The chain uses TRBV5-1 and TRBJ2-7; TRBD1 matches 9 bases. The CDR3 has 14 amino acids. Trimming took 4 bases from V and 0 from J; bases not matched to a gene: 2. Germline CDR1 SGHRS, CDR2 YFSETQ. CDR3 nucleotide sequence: TGCGCCAGCAGCAACAGGGGGCCCTCCTACGAGCAGTACTTC. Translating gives CASSNRGPSYEQYF.

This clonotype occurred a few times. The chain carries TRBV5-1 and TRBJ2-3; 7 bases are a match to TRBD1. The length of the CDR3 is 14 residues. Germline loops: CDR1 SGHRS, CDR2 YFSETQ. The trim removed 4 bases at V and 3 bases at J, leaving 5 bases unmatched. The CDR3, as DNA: TGCGCCAGCAGCCCAAGACAGGGAACAGATACGCAGTATTTT. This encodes CASSPRQGTDTQYF.

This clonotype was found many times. Here the CDR3 DNA reads TGTGCCAGCAGTTTGGGAGGAGAGGGGATTACGTTCTTC. It specifies CASSLGGEGITFF. The chain couples TRBV27 to TRBJ2-1; TRBD2 is a possible D gene (6 bases). V lost 3 bases to trimming and J lost 15 bases, with 18 bases between them. CDR1 is MNHEY, CDR2 SMNVEV, per germline (reference sequence). The CDR3 totals 13 residues.

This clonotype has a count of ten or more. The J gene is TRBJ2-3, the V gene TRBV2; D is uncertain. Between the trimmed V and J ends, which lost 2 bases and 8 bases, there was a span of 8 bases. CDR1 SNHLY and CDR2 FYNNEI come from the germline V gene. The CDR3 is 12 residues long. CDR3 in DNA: TGTGCCAGCAGTGAACACGAGAGTACGCAGTATTTT. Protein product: CASSEHESTQYF.

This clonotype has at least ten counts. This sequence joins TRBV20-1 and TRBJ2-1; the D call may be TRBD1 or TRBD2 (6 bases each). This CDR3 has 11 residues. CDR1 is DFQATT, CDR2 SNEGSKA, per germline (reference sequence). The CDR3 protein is CIVTGANEQFF. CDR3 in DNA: TGCATCGTTACGGGGGCCAATGAGCAGTTCTTC.

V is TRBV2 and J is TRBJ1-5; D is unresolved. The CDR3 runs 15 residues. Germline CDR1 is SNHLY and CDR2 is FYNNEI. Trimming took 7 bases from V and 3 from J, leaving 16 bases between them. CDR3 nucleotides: TGTGCCAGCACCCAAAGGCAGGTCTCCAATCAGCCCCAGCATTTT. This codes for CASTQRQVSNQPQHF. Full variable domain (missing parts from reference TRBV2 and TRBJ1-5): EPEVTQTPSHQVTQMGQEVILRCVPISNHLYFYWYRQILGQKVEFLVSFYNNEISEKSEIFDDQFSVERPDGSNFTLKIRSTKLEDSAMYFCASTQRQVSNQPQHFGDGTRLSIL.

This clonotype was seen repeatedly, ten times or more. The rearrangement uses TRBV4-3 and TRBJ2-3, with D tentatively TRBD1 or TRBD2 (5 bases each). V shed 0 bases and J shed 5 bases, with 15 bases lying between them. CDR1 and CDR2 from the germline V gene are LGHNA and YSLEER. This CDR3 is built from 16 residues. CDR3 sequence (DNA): TGCGCCAGCAGCCAAGATATGAACGGGGCGCAAGATACGCAGTATTTT. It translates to CASSQDMNGAQDTQYF.

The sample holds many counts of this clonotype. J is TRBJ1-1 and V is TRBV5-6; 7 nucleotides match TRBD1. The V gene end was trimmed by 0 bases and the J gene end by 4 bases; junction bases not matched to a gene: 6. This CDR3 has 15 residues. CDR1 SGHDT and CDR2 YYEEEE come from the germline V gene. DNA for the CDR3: TGTGCCAGCAGCTTGGCAGGGGGTAGTGGCACTGAAGCTTTCTTT. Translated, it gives CASSLAGGSGTEAFF.

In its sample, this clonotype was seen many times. CDR3 bases: TGTGCCAGCAGTTACTCGATATCGCGTAATGAGCAGTTCTTC. Amino acids: CASSYSISRNEQFF. The genes are TRBV6-2 or TRBV6-3 and TRBJ2-1; no firm D call. The CDR3 is made up of 14 amino acids. V was cut by 0 bases and J by 7 bases, with 10 bases left in between. Per germline, CDR1 MNHEY and CDR2 SVGEGT.

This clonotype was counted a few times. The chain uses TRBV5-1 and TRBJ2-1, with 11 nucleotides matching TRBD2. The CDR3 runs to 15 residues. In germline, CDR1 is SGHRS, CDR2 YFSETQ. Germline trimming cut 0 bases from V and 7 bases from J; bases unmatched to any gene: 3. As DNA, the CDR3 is TGCGCCAGCAGCTTGGGGACTAGCGGGCCTAATGAGCAGTTCTTC. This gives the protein CASSLGTSGPNEQFF.

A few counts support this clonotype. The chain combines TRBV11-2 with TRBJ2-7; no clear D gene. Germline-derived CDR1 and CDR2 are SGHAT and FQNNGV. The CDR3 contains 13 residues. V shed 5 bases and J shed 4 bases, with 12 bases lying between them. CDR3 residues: CASSPFFGYEQYF. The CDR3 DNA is TGTGCCAGCAGCCCCTTCTTCGGGTACGAGCAGTACTTC.

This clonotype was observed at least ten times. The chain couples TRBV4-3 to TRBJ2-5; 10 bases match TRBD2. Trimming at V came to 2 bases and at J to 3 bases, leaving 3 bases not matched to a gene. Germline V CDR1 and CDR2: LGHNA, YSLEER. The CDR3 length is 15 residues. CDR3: CASSQLLAGKETQYF. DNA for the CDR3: TGCGCCAGCAGCCAACTACTAGCGGGGAAAGAGACCCAGTACTTC.

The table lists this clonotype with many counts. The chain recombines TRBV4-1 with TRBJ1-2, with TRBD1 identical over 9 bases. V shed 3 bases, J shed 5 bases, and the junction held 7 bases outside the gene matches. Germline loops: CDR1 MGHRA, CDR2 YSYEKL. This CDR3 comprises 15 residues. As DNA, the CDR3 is TGCGCCAGCAGCCACCCGACAGGGGGTTATTATGGCTACACCTTC. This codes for CASSHPTGGYYGYTF.

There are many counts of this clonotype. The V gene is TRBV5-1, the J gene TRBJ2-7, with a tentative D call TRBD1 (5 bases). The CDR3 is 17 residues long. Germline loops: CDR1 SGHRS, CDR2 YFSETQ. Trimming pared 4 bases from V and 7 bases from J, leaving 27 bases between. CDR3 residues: CASSPTDGARLLNEQYF. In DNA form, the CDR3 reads TGCGCCAGCAGCCCGACCGATGGGGCGCGGTTACTAAATGAGCAGTACTTC. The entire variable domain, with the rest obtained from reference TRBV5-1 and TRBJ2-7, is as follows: KAGVTQTPRYLIKTRGQQVTLSCSPISGHRSVSWYQQTPGQGLQFLFEYFSETQRNKGNFPGRFSGRQFSNSRSEMNVSTLELGDSALYLCASSPTDGARLLNEQYFGPGTRLTVT.

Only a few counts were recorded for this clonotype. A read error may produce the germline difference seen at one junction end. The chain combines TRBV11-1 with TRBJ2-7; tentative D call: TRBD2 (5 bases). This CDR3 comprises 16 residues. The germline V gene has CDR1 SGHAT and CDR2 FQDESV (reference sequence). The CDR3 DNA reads TGTGCAAGCAGCTTACATCGAGGACTTCGCCCCTACGAGCAGTACTTC. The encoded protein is CASSLHRGLRPYEQYF.

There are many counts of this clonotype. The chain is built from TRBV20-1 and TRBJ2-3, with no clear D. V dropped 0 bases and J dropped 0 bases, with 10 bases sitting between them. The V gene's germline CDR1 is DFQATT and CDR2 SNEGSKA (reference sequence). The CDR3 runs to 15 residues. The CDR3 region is CSARDSVTSTDTQYF. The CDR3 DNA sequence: TGCAGTGCTAGAGACTCAGTGACTAGCACAGATACGCAGTATTTT.

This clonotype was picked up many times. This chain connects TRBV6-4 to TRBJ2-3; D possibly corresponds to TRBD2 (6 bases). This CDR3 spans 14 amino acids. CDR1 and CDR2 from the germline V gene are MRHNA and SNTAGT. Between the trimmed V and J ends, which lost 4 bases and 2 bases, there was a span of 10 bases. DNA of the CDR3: TGTGCCAGCAGTGCGCCGGGAGACACAGATACGCAGTATTTT. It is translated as CASSAPGDTDTQYF.

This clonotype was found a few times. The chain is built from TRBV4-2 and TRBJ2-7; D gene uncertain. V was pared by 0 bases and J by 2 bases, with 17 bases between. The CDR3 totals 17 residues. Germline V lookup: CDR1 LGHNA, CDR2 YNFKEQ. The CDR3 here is CASSQDKDPTYTYEQYF. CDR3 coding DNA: TGTGCCAGCAGCCAAGATAAGGACCCAACCTACACCTACGAGCAGTACTTC.

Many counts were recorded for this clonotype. DNA for the CDR3: TGTGCCAGCAGCTTCCCAGGGTCGGAGCAGTACTTC. Translated, it gives CASSFPGSEQYF. This chain links TRBV7-9 with TRBJ2-7, with a tentative D call TRBD1 (5 bases). The CDR3 sequence is 12 residues long. Germline V lookup: CDR1 SEHNR, CDR2 FQNEAQ (reference sequence). Trimming stripped 3 bases from V and 7 bases from J, with 10 bases between.

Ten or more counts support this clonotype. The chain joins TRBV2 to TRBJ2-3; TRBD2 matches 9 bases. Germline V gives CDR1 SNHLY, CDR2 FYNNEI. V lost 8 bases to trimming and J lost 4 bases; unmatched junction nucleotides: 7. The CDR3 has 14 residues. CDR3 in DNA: TGTGCCAGCGGTAGCGGGAGTGTGGCAGATACGCAGTATTTT. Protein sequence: CASGSGSVADTQYF. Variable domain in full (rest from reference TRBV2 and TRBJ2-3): EPEVTQTPSHQVTQMGQEVILRCVPISNHLYFYWYRQILGQKVEFLVSFYNNEISEKSEIFDDQFSVERPDGSNFTLKIRSTKLEDSAMYFCASGSGSVADTQYFGPGTRLTVL.

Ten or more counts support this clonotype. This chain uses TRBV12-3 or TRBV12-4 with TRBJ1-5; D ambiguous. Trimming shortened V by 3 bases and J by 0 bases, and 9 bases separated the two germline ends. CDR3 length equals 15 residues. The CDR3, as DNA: TGTGCCAGCAGTTTTAGAGGGAATAGCAATCAGCCCCAGCATTTT. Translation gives CASSFRGNSNQPQHF.

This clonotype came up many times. The CDR3 here is CASSVSGSKTDTQYF. As DNA, the CDR3 is TGTGCCAGCAGCGTTAGCGGGAGTAAAACAGATACGCAGTATTTT. The genes are TRBV5-4 and TRBJ2-3; 9 nucleotides align to TRBD2. Trimming cost V 4 bases and J 3 bases; bases outside gene matches: 6. The length of the CDR3 is 15 residues. From germline, CDR1 is SGHNT and CDR2 YYREEE (reference sequence).

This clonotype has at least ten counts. The CDR3 DNA is TGTGCCAGCAGTACAACCGGGACAGGGAGACAACCCCTGCCCCTCCACTTT. It is translated as CASSTTGTGRQPLPLHF. The chain recombines TRBV27 with TRBJ1-6; 9 bases line up with TRBD1. CDR1 is MNHEY, CDR2 SMNVEV, per germline (reference sequence). The CDR3 spans 17 residues. With 5 bases clipped from V and 13 bases from J, the junction kept 18 bases outside the gene matches.

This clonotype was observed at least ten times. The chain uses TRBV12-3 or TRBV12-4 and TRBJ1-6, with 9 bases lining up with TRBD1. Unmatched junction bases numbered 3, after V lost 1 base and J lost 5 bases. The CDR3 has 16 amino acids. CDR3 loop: CASSLEGTGNNSPLHF. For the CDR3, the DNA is TGTGCCAGCAGTTTAGAAGGGACAGGGAATAATTCACCCCTCCACTTT.

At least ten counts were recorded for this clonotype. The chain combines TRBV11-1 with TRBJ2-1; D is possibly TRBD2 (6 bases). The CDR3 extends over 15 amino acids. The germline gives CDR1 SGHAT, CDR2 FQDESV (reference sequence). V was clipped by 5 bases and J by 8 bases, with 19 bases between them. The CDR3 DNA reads TGTGCCAGCAGCCCGGGAGTAAGATTTTCGGATGAGCAGTTCTTC. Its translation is CASSPGVRFSDEQFF.